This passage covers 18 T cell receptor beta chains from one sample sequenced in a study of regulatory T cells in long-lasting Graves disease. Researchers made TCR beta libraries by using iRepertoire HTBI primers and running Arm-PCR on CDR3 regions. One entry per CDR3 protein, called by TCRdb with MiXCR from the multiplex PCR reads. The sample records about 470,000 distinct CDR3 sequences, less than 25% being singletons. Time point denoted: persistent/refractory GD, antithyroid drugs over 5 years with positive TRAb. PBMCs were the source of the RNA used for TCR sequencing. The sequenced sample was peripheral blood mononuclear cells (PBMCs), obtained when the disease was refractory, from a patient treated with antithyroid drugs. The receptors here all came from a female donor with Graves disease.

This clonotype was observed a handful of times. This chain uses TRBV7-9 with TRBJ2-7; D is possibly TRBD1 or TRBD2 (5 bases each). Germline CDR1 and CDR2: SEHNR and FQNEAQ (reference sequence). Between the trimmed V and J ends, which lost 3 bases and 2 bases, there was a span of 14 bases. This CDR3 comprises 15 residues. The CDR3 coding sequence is TGTGCCAGCAGCTTGGTCGGGACGGCAGCCTACGAGCAGTACTTC. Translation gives CASSLVGTAAYEQYF.

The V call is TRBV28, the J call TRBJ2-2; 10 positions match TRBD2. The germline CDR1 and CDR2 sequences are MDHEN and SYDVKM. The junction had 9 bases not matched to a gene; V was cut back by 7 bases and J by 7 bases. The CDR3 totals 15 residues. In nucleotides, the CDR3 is TGTGCCAGCACCTCCAGCGGGAGGGCAGTCGGGGAGCTGTTTTTT. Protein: CASTSSGRAVGELFF.

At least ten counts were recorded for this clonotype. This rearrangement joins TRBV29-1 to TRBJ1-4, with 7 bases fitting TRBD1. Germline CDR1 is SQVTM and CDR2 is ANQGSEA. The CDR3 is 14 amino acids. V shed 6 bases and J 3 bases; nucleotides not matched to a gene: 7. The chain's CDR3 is CSVASGTANEKLFF. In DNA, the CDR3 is TGCAGCGTGGCCTCCGGGACAGCTAATGAAAAACTGTTTTTT.

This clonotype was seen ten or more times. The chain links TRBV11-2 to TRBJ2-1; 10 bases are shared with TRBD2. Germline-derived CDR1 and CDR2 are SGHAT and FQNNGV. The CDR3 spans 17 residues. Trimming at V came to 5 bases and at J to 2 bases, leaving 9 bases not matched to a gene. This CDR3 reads CASSLGLALKAYNEQFF. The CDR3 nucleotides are TGTGCCAGCAGCCTGGGACTAGCGTTAAAAGCCTACAATGAGCAGTTCTTC.

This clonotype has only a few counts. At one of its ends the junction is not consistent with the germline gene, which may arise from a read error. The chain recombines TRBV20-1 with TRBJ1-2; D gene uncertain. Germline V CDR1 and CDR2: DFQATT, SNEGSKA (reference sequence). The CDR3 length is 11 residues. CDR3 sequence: CSALGGYGYTF. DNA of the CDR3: TGCAGTGCCCTAGGAGGCTATGGCTACACTTTC.

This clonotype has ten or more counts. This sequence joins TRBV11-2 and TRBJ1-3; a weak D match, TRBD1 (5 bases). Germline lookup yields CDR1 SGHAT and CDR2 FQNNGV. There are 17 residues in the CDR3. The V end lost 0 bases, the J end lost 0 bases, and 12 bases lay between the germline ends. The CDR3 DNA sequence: TGTGCCAGCAGCTTAGACGGGCAGGGCTACTCTGGAAACACCATATATTTT. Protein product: CASSLDGQGYSGNTIYF.

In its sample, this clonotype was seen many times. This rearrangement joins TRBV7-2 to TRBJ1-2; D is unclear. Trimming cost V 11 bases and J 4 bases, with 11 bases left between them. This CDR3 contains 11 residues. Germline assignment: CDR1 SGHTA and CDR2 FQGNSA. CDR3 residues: CASRAGYGYTF. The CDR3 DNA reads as TGTGCCTCTAGGGCAGGCTATGGCTACACCTTC. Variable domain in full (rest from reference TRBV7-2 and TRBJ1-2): GAGVSQSPSNKVTEKGKDVELRCDPISGHTALYWYRQSLGQGLEFLIYFQGNSAPDKSGLPSDRFSAERTGGSVSTLTIQRTQQEDSAVYLCASRAGYGYTFGSGTRLTVV.

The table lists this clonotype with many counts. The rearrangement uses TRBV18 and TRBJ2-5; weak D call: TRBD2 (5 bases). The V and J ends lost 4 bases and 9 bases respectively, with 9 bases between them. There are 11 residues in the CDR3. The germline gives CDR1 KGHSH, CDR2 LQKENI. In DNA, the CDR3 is TGTGCCAGCTCACAATCGGAGGCCCAGTACTTC. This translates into CASSQSEAQYF.

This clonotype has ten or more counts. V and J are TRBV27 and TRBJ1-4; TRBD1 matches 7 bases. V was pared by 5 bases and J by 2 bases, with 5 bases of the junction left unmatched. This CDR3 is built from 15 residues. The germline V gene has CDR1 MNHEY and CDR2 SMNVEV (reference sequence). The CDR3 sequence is CASSRNRGTNEKLFF. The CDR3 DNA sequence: TGTGCCAGCAGTAGGAACAGGGGTACTAATGAAAAACTGTTTTTT.

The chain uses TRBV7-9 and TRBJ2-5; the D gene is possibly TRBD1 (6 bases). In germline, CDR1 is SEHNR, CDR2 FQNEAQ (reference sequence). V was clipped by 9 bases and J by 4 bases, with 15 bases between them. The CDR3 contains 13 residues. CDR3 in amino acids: CARPDSTLETQYF. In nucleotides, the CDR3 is TGTGCCAGGCCGGACAGTACTTTAGAGACCCAGTACTTC.

The CDR3 DNA is TGCAGTGCTCGTTTCGGCCTTGAAGCTTTCTTT. This codes for CSARFGLEAFF. The V gene is TRBV20-1, the J gene TRBJ1-1, with unresolved D. V shed 5 bases and J shed 7 bases, with 11 bases lying between them. This CDR3 has 11 residues. Germline-derived CDR1 and CDR2 are DFQATT and SNEGSKA (reference sequence).

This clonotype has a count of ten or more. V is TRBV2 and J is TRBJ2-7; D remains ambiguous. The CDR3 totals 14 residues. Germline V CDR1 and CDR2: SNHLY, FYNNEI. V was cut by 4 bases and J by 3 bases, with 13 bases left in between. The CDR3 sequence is CASSGNIGDYEQYF. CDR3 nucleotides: TGTGCCAGCAGTGGGAACATTGGAGACTACGAGCAGTACTTC.

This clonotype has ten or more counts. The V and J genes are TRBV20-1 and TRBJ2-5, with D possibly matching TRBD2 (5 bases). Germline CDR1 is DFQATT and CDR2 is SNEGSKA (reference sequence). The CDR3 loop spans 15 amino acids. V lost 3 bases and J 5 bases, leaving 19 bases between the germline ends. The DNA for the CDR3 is TGCAGTGCTAGGGACGGAACCGGGGTAAGGGAGACCCAGTACTTC. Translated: CSARDGTGVRETQYF.

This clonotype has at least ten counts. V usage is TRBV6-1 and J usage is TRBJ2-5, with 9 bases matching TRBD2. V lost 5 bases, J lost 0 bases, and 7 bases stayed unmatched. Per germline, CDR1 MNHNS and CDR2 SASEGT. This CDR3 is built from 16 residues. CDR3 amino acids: CASSPPSGVYQETQYF. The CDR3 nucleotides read TGTGCCAGCAGTCCACCTAGCGGGGTGTACCAAGAGACCCAGTACTTC.

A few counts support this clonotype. CDR3 region: CASSLAAGVQHEQYF. In DNA form, the CDR3 reads TGTGCCAGCAGCTTGGCCGCCGGGGTACAGCACGAGCAGTACTTC. The chain carries TRBV5-4 and TRBJ2-7; possible D gene TRBD2, 5 bases. This CDR3 is built from 15 residues. Germline V lookup: CDR1 SGHNT, CDR2 YYREEE (reference sequence). Trimming removed 0 bases at V and 5 bases at J, with 15 bases between.

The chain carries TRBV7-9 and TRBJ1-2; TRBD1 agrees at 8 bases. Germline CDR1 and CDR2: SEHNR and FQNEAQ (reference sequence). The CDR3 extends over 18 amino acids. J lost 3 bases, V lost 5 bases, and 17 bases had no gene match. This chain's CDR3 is CASSKKRLDRAFDYGYTF. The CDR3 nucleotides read TGTGCCAGCAGCAAAAAGCGTCTGGACAGGGCGTTTGACTATGGCTACACCTTC.

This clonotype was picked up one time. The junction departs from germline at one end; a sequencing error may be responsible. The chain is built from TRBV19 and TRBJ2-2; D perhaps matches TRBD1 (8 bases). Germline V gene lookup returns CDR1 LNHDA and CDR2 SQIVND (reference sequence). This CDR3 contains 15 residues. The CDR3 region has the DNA TGTGCCAGTAGTTTCCGGACAGGGAGGGCGTTGGAGCTGTCTTTT. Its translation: CASSFRTGRALELSF.

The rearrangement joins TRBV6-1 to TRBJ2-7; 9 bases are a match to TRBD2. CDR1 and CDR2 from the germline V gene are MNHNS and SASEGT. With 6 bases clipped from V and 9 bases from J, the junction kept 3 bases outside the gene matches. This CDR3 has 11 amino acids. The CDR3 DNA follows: TGTGCCAGCAGCGGACTAGCGCGGCAGTACTTC. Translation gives CASSGLARQYF.